These 14 T cell receptor beta chains were all obtained from the same sample, sequenced in a study of OX40 agonist ivuxolimab in advanced cancers. The data were produced by immunoSEQ multiplex PCR, yet TCRdb's version contains in-frame clones alone and is incomplete. The table includes approximately 40,000 clones, over 75% detected once. The sample in question was CD4+ or CD8+ T cells sorted from blood, obtained in a trial of the OX40 agonist ivuxolimab. Receptors originate from an adult with an advanced solid tumor such as melanoma, head and neck, liver or kidney cancer.

The gene calls are TRBV11-2 and TRBJ1-6; a weak D match, TRBD1 (5 bases). V was clipped by 8 bases and J by 7 bases, with 15 bases between them. CDR3 length equals 14 residues. In germline, CDR1 is SGHAT, CDR2 FQNNGV. For the CDR3, the DNA is TGTGCCAGCCTCGCAGGGTCGGCGAATTCACCCCTCCACTTT. This gives the protein CASLAGSANSPLHF.

The CDR3 DNA sequence: TGTGCCAGCAGTTTACTCAATGAAAAACTGTTTTTT. It yields the protein CASSLLNEKLFF. The chain employs TRBV28 and TRBJ1-4; D is ambiguous. V lost 2 bases to trimming and J lost 5 bases, with 3 bases between them. Germline loops: CDR1 MDHEN, CDR2 SYDVKM. The CDR3 has 12 residues.

The chain employs TRBV7-6 and TRBJ2-3; 11 bases are shared with TRBD2. The CDR3 has 16 residues. The germline V gene has CDR1 SGHVS and CDR2 FNYEAQ. V dropped 5 bases and J dropped 1; count of bases not matched to a gene: 5. For the CDR3, the DNA is TGTGCCAGCAGCCCTCTAGCGGGAGGCCGCACAGATACGCAGTATTTT. Its translation is CASSPLAGGRTDTQYF.

J is TRBJ1-4 and V is TRBV28; possible D gene TRBD1, 6 bases. Germline values: CDR1 MDHEN, CDR2 SYDVKM. CDR3 length equals 17 residues. V dropped 10 bases and J dropped 0 bases, with 21 bases sitting between them. The CDR3 nucleotides are TGTGCCATAAGGACGCAGGGAAAGGGGGCAACTAATGAAAAACTGTTTTTT. It yields the protein CAIRTQGKGATNEKLFF.

The CDR3 region has the DNA TGTGCCTGGAGTGTAGCCCAGGGTCTAGACACTGAAGCTTTCTTT. Residues: CAWSVAQGLDTEAFF. V gene TRBV30 combines with J gene TRBJ1-1; D might be TRBD1 (5 bases). Germline values: CDR1 GTSNPN, CDR2 SVGIG (reference sequence). V shed 0 bases and J shed 3 bases, with 14 bases lying between them. The CDR3 consists of 15 residues.

This clone was counted only a few times. The chain uses TRBV18 and TRBJ2-1; TRBD1 matches 10 bases. CDR3 size: 17 residues. J gave up 6 bases and V 3 bases, and 11 bases lay outside the gene matches. Germline CDR1 KGHSH, CDR2 LQKENI. CDR3 bases: TGTGCCAGCTCACCCCCGGGACAGGGGCCAAAGGGCAATGAGCAGTTCTTC. Translating it yields CASSPPGQGPKGNEQFF.

This clone appeared once. The chain couples TRBV7-9 to TRBJ2-5; TRBD2 agrees at 12 bases. TRBJ2-7 explains the end of the DNA better; the J call may be wrong. This CDR3 region has 17 residues. The germline V gene encodes CDR1 SEHNR and CDR2 FQNEAQ (reference sequence). For the CDR3, the DNA is TGTGCCAGCAGCTTAGACCTGACTAGCGGGAGCGGCGTCGAGCAGTACTTC. Translating it yields CASSLDLTSGSGVEQYF.

This chain connects TRBV14 to TRBJ2-5, with 9 bases fitting TRBD1. With the DNA end fitting TRBJ2-7 better, the J assignment may be wrong. This CDR3 comprises 15 residues. Germline-derived CDR1 and CDR2 are SGHDN and FVKESK. The CDR3 coding sequence is TGTGCCAGCAGCCAAGGGGCACAGGGGGCATACGAGCAGTACTTC. It translates to CASSQGAQGAYEQYF.

The rearrangement uses TRBV18 and TRBJ2-7; a possible D gene is TRBD2 (7 bases). V lost 6 bases and J lost 4, with 19 bases in between. CDR1 and CDR2 from the germline V gene are KGHSH and LQKENI. The CDR3 totals 15 residues. CDR3 in amino acids: CASSRGALGGYEQYF. The CDR3 DNA reads TGTGCCAGCTCCCGGGGGGCCCTGGGGGGATACGAGCAGTACTTC.

The V and J genes are TRBV19 and TRBJ2-1, with D uncertain. The length of the CDR3 is 16 residues. Trimming shortened V by 5 bases and J by 0 bases, and 14 bases separated the two germline ends. Germline CDR1 reads LNHDA; CDR2 reads SQIVND (reference sequence). The DNA of the CDR3 is TGTGCCAGTAGTGATGGTCCACCTAGCTCCTACAATGAGCAGTTCTTC. Translating it yields CASSDGPPSSYNEQFF.

The V gene is TRBV9, the J gene TRBJ1-6; D remains ambiguous. Germline CDR1 reads SGDLS; CDR2 reads YYNGEE. This CDR3 is built from 14 residues. The germline V and J ends were trimmed by 3 bases and 7 bases, with 11 bases remaining between them. This CDR3 reads CASSDEVSNSPLHF. The CDR3 DNA follows: TGTGCCAGCAGCGATGAGGTTTCGAATTCACCCCTCCACTTT.

The chain has TRBV4-1 and TRBJ2-5; 12 nucleotides line up with TRBD2. The J segment lost 4 bases and the V segment lost 1 base, leaving 16 bases of the junction unmatched. The CDR3 consists of 20 residues. CDR1 is MGHRA and CDR2 is YSYEKL in the germline V gene. The CDR3 nucleotides read TGCGCCAGCAGCCAAGTGGTTTCAGCCATGACTAGCGGGAGACGAGAGACCCAGTACTTC. Residues: CASSQVVSAMTSGRRETQYF.

J is TRBJ1-2 and V is TRBV7-9; D might be TRBD1 (6 bases). The CDR3 totals 17 residues. V lost 1 base, J lost 4 bases, and 19 bases lay in between. The germline V gene encodes CDR1 SEHNR and CDR2 FQNEAQ (reference sequence). The CDR3 nucleotides read TGTGCCAGCAGCTTAGGGAGTAGCCGGGACATTGTCTATGGCTACACCTTC. It specifies CASSLGSSRDIVYGYTF.

This clone was detected once. The genes are TRBV6-5 and TRBJ1-1; D remains ambiguous. Germline-derived CDR1 and CDR2 are MNHEY and SVGAGI. Trimming left V 0 bases short and J 2 bases short, with 10 bases between. The length of the CDR3 is 15 residues. CDR3 in amino acids: CASSYSLPANTEAFF. In DNA form, the CDR3 reads TGTGCCAGCAGTTACTCGTTACCAGCTAACACTGAAGCTTTCTTT.